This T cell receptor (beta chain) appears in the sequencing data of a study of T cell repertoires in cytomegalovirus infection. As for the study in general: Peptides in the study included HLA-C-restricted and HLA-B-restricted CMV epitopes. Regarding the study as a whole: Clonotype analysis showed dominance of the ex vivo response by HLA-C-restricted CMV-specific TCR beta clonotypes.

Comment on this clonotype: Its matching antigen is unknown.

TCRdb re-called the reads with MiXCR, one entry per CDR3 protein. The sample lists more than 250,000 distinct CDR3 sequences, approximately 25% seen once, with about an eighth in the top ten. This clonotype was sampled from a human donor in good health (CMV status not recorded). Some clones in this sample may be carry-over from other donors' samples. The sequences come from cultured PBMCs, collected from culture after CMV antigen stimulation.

In nucleotides, the CDR3 is TGTGCCAGCTCACCAGGAAATCCCCAAGAGACCCAGTACTTC. This translates into CASSPGNPQETQYF. The V and J genes are TRBV18 and TRBJ2-5; unclear D gene. V lost 2 bases and J 1 base, leaving 8 bases between the germline ends. CDR1 is KGHSH and CDR2 is LQKENI in the germline V gene. The CDR3 loop spans 14 amino acids.